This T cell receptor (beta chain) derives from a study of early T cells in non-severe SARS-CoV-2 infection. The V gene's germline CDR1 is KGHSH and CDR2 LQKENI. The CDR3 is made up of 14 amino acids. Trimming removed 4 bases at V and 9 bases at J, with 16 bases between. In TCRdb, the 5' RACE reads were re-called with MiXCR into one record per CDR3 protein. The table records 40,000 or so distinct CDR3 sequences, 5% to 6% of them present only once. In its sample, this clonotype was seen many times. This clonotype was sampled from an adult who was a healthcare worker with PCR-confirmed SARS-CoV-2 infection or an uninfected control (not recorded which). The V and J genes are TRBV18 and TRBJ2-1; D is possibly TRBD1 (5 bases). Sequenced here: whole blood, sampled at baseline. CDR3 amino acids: CASSLTEYQGEQFF. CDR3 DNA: TGTGCCAGCTCACTTACCGAGTACCAGGGTGAGCAGTTCTTC. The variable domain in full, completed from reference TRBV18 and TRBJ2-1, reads NAGVMQNPRHLVRRRGQEARLRCSPMKGHSHVYWYRQLPEEGLKFMVYLQKENIIDESGMPKERFSAEFPKEGPSILRIQQVVRGDSAAYFCASSLTEYQGEQFFGPGTRLTVL.